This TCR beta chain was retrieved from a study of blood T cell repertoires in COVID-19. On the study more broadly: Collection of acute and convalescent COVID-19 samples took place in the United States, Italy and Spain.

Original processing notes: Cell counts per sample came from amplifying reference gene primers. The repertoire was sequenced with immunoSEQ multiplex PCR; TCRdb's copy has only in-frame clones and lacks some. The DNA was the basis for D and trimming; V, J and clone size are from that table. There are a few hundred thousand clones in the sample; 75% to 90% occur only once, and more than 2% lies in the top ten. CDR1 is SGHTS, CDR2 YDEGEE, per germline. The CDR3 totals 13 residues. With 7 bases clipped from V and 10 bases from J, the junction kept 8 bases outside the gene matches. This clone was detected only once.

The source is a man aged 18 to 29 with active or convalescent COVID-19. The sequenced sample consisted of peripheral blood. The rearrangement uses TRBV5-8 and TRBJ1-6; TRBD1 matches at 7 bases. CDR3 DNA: TGTGCCAGCCGCCGGGACAGAGAATCACCCCTCCACTTT. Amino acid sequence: CASRRDRESPLHF. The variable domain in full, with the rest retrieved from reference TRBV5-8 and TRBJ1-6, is EAGVTQSPTHLIKTRGQQATLRCSPISGHTSVYWYQQALGLGLQFLLWYDEGEERNRGNFPPRFSGRQFPNYSSELNVNALELEDSALYLCASRRDRESPLHFGNGTRLTVT.